This T cell receptor (beta chain) is drawn from a study of control samples from healthy donors and cancer patients. Profiled with immunoSEQ multiplex PCR; TCRdb holds only in-frame clones, not every one. The table lists 110,000 or so clones, roughly 89% of them singletons. The sample taken for sequencing was blood. The receptor comes from a man in his thirties or forties in good health.

As DNA, the CDR3 is TGTGCCACCAACCGCCCTGACGGAGCACCTGAAGCTTTCTTT. Its protein is CATNRPDGAPEAFF. The rearrangement uses TRBV7-9 and TRBJ1-1, with D hard to call. There are 14 residues in the CDR3. CDR1 SEHNR and CDR2 FQNEAQ come from the germline V gene (reference sequence). V lost 10 bases and J lost 6, with 21 bases in between.